The clone carrying this TCR beta chain was picked up a small number of times. Looked up from germline, CDR1 is GTSNPN and CDR2 is SVGIG (reference sequence). This CDR3 is built from 17 residues. The junction had 13 bases not matched to a gene; V was cut back by 5 bases and J by 1 base. The sample originates from a study of shared clonotypes between healthy human individuals. Clones were sequenced by immunoSEQ multiplex PCR, and TCRdb holds only the in-frame ones, with some missing. The sample yields 470,000 or so clones, over 70% seen once. Input material: PBMCs. This TCR came from a woman in her forties in good health. Some clones in this sample may be carry-over from other donors' samples. The chain couples TRBV30 to TRBJ2-5, with 10 bases identical to TRBD2. CDR3 sequence (DNA): TGTGCCTGGGGGCGGCCTAGCGGGAGTGGGCGCCAAGAGACCCAGTACTTC. Protein: CAWGRPSGSGRQETQYF. Combining the CDR3 with reference TRBV30 and TRBJ2-5 gives the whole variable domain SQTIHQWPATLVQPVGSPLSLECTVEGTSNPNLYWYRQAAGRGLQLLFYSVGIGQISSEVPQNLSASRPQDRQFILSSKKLLLSDSGFYLCAWGRPSGSGRQETQYFGPGTRLLVL.